The rows below give T cell receptor beta chains drawn from one sample of a study of blood T cell repertoires in COVID-19. Sequencing was performed with immunoSEQ multiplex PCR; in TCRdb, only in-frame clones are kept and a portion is missing. Altogether about 270,000 clones are present, around 89% being singletons, with the ten largest covering roughly 4.3%. Sequencing was performed on PBMCs or T cells enriched from blood (not recorded which). The receptors shown here come from a woman aged 30 to 39 with acute COVID-19. Each CDR3 is given with its conserved first and last residue. D genes are given only for firm matches. A row's size may be missing; if present it is once, few, many or a size class.

J gene,D gene,clone size,V gene,CDR3 DNA,CDR3 protein
TRBJ2-2,TRBD1,NA,TRBV6-4,TGTGCCAACAGACAGGGCTGGATCACCGGGGAGCTGTTTTTT,CANRQGWITGELFF
TRBJ2-1,TRBD2,NA,TRBV29-1,TGCAGCGTTAGAAGCGGGAGCTATGAGCAGTTCTTC,CSVRSGSYEQFF
TRBJ2-1,NA,NA,TRBV5-6,TGTGCCAGCAGCTTCCGGGGGAGCTACAATGAGCAGTTCTTC,CASSFRGSYNEQFF
TRBJ2-7,TRBD2,NA,TRBV19,TGTGCCAGTAGTATGACTAGCGGCTACGAGCAGTACTTC,CASSMTSGYEQYF
TRBJ2-2,TRBD2,NA,TRBV7-3,TGTGCCAGCAGCTTAAGACCTAGCGGGAACACCGGGGAGCTGTTTTTT,CASSLRPSGNTGELFF
TRBJ2-7,NA,NA,TRBV28,TGTGCCAGCAGTTTTACTTCCTTGCTCGACGAGCAGTACTTC,CASSFTSLLDEQYF
TRBJ2-7,TRBD1,few,TRBV14,TGTGCCAGCAGAATAGACAGGGGTTACGAGCAGTACTTC,CASRIDRGYEQYF
TRBJ2-7,NA,NA,TRBV27,TGTGCCAGCAGTTTGGACATGTTGGGCGAGCAGTACTTC,CASSLDMLGEQYF
TRBJ2-5,TRBD2,NA,TRBV11-2,TGTGCCAGCAGCTTAAGCGGGGGAGGCCAGTACTTC,CASSLSGGGQYF
TRBJ1-3,NA,NA,TRBV27,TGTGCCAGCCGGGATTCTGCGGGAAACACCATATATTTT,CASRDSAGNTIYF
TRBJ2-2,TRBD1,NA,TRBV7-9,TGTGCCAGCAGCCTCCGACAGGGGAACACCGGGGAGCTGTTTTTT,CASSLRQGNTGELFF
TRBJ2-7,NA,NA,TRBV4-2,TGTGCCAGCAGCCAAGATTCCGGTAGCTCCTACGAGCAGTACTTC,CASSQDSGSSYEQYF
TRBJ2-2,NA,NA,TRBV18,TGTGCCAGCTCACCACCCTCGCTGGTGGCAGGGGAAAACACCGGGGAGCTGTTTTTT,CASSPPSLVAGENTGELFF
TRBJ2-1,TRBD2,NA,TRBV28,TGTGCCAGCAGTTCTAGCGGGAGCTCCTACAATGAGCAGTTCTTC,CASSSSGSSYNEQFF
TRBJ2-2,TRBD2,NA,TRBV7-2,TGTGCCAGCAGCAAAACCGGGACTAGCGGAGGCACCGGGGAGCTGTTTTTT,CASSKTGTSGGTGELFF
TRBJ1-2,NA,NA,TRBV19,TGTGCCAGTAGAGGCCGGGGGGAATATGGCTACACCTTC,CASRGRGEYGYTF
TRBJ2-2,NA,once,TRBV28,TGTGCCAGCAGTTTATGGTTTAGGCGGGAGAACACCGGGGAGCTGTTTTTT,CASSLWFRRENTGELFF
TRBJ1-3,NA,NA,TRBV30,TGTGCCTGGCAAGGACTTGGAAACACCATATATTTT,CAWQGLGNTIYF
TRBJ2-2,NA,NA,TRBV2,TGTGCCAGCAGTGTAGAGGGAACCGGGGAGCTGTTTTTT,CASSVEGTGELFF
TRBJ2-5,NA,NA,TRBV24-1,TGTGCCACCAGTGATTTGACGGGGGACCAAGAGACCCAGTACTTC,CATSDLTGDQETQYF
TRBJ1-4,NA,NA,TRBV27,TGTGCCAGCAGTTTAAGGGGATATGGGGCAACTAATGAAAAACTGTTTTTT,CASSLRGYGATNEKLFF
TRBJ2-7,TRBD1,NA,TRBV19,TGTGCCAGTAGTATCCCCGGGACAGGGGGTCACGAGCAGTACTTC,CASSIPGTGGHEQYF
TRBJ1-4,NA,NA,TRBV28,TGTGCCAGCAGAACCGGACAGCTTAATGAAAAACTGTTTTTT,CASRTGQLNEKLFF
TRBJ1-2,NA,NA,TRBV30,TGTGCCTGGAGTGCACCAGGGATCGATTATGGCTACACCTTC,CAWSAPGIDYGYTF
TRBJ2-3,TRBD2,NA,TRBV7-2,TGTGCCAGCAGCTTAACTAGCGGGAACACAGATACGCAGTATTTT,CASSLTSGNTDTQYF
TRBJ1-6,NA,NA,TRBV18,TGTGCCAGCTCACCAGGGGAGGGCGCGAGCTCCTATAATTCACCCCTCCACTTT,CASSPGEGASSYNSPLHF
TRBJ2-1,TRBD2,NA,TRBV7-2,TGTGCCAGCAGCTTAATAGGACTAGCGGTATATAGCTCCTACAATGAGCAGTTCTTC,CASSLIGLAVYSSYNEQFF
TRBJ2-5,TRBD2,NA,TRBV27,TGTGCCAGCAGTTTATATTTAGCGGGAAAAGAGACCCAGTACTTC,CASSLYLAGKETQYF
TRBJ2-1,TRBD2,NA,TRBV28,TGTGCCAGCAGTAGGACTAGCGGGAGGGAGTGGTCCTACAATGAGCAGTTCTTC,CASSRTSGREWSYNEQFF
TRBJ2-6,TRBD1,NA,TRBV19,TGTGCCAGTAGTTTTGGGACAGGAGCTGGGGCCAACGTCCTGACTTTC,CASSFGTGAGANVLTF
TRBJ1-2,NA,few,TRBV3-1/TRBV3-2,TGTGCCAGCAGCCAGAGACAAGATGGCTACACCTTC,CASSQRQDGYTF
TRBJ1-5,NA,NA,TRBV1,TGCACCAGCAGCCAATTCCATAGCAATCAGCCCCAGCATTTT,CTSSQFHSNQPQHF
TRBJ1-6,TRBD1,NA,TRBV6-2/TRBV6-3,TGTGCCAGCAGCCCCGACAGGGAGACCTATAATTCACCCCTCCACTTT,CASSPDRETYNSPLHF
TRBJ2-5,TRBD2,NA,TRBV7-3,TGTGCCAGCAGTCTAGCGGGAGGGCCGTCAGAGACCCAGTACTTC,CASSLAGGPSETQYF
TRBJ2-7,NA,NA,TRBV7-2,TGTGCCAGCACCAGCCCGGTGGGGGGAACCTCCTACGAGCAGTACTTC,CASTSPVGGTSYEQYF
TRBJ1-4,NA,once,TRBV9,TGTGCCAGCAGCCCCCACGGGGGTAATGAAAAACTGTTTTTT,CASSPHGGNEKLFF
TRBJ1-4,NA,NA,TRBV6-5,TGTGCCAGCAGTAACCACAGGGCAGGGTTTGAAAAACTGTTTTTT,CASSNHRAGFEKLFF
TRBJ2-7,TRBD2,NA,TRBV7-2,TGTGCCAGCAGCGACGGTTCCGCTAGCGGAAAAAAGCAGTACTTC,CASSDGSASGKKQYF
TRBJ2-3,NA,once,TRBV5-8,TGTGCCAGCAGCTTGATCGGGCACGGGGCAGATACGCAGTATTTT,CASSLIGHGADTQYF
TRBJ2-1,TRBD2,few,TRBV6-4,TGTGCCAGCAGTGCGACTAGCGGGAGAGATGAGCAGTTCTTC,CASSATSGRDEQFF
TRBJ2-7,TRBD1,NA,TRBV29-1,TGCAGCGTTGAAGAGGGAACGTATTCGACAGGGGCCGAGCAGTACTTC,CSVEEGTYSTGAEQYF
TRBJ2-1,TRBD2,NA,TRBV9,TGTGCCAGCAACCCACTAGCGTCGCAAGACAATGAGCAGTTCTTC,CASNPLASQDNEQFF
TRBJ2-5,NA,NA,TRBV10-3,TGTGCCATCAGTGAAGGGGAAGAGACCCAGTACTTC,CAISEGEETQYF
TRBJ2-3,NA,NA,TRBV28,TGTGCCAGCAGTTTTGGGGCATATACGCAGTATTTT,CASSFGAYTQYF
TRBJ1-3,NA,NA,TRBV7-9,TGTGCCAGCAGCTTAGCAGGAGGGGACACCATATATTTT,CASSLAGGDTIYF